The TCR beta chain under discussion was sequenced for a study of blood T cell repertoires in COVID-19. Repertoires were generated with immunoSEQ multiplex PCR, while TCRdb's copy carries only in-frame clones and drops some. The sample has 150,000 to 200,000 clones, 81% seen once. The CDR3 length is 19 residues. V shed 5 bases, J shed 4 bases, and the junction held 14 bases outside the gene matches. Germline V gene data show CDR1 as LNHDA and CDR2 as SQIVND (reference sequence). The chain employs TRBV19 and TRBJ2-3; 14 bases are a match to TRBD2. The clonotype comes from a human donor in a cohort sampled during active COVID-19. Sequenced sample: peripheral blood. The CDR3 loop reads CASSGQPGLAGEVADTQYF. CDR3 DNA sequence: TGTGCCAGTAGTGGGCAACCGGGACTAGCGGGAGAGGTGGCAGATACGCAGTATTTT.